This T cell receptor beta chain was sequenced for a study of shared clonotypes between healthy human individuals. Study results and caveats: Large depth notwithstanding, sorted-subset sequencing proved incomplete by rarefaction. Generation probabilities were higher for clonotypes shared across all four sorted-subset donors than for unshared ones.

The sample holds a few counts of this clone. Antigen unknown. This CDR3 has 14 residues. V dropped 4 bases and J dropped 6; count of bases not matched to a gene: 7. In germline, CDR1 is SGHRS, CDR2 YFSETQ. In the original processing: For the immunoSEQ data, sequences were junction-only without quality scores, so filtering differed. The assay was immunoSEQ multiplex PCR, and TCRdb's table has in-frame clones only and misses some. V and J calls plus clone size are reproduced from that table; the DNA served to infer D and trimming. The sample has over a million clones, approximately 68% seen once. The investigators split CD4+ cells into a CD45RA+ naive subset and a CD45RA-negative memory subset.

The receptor comes from a man between 18 and 29 years old in good health. This chain uses TRBV5-1 with TRBJ2-1, with TRBD1 matching over 7 bases. Sequenced sample: memory CD4+ T cells sorted from blood. Subset meaning: CD45RA-negative fraction. The CDR3: CASSPRQGSNEQFF. DNA for the CDR3: TGCGCCAGCAGCCCGCGACAGGGAAGCAATGAGCAGTTCTTC.